A single sample gave rise to the 14 T cell receptor beta chains below, sequenced in a study of cytomegalovirus exposure and HLA in healthy donors. 60 Vbeta and 13 Jbeta primers were used in PCR. Sequencing used immunoSEQ multiplex PCR; TCRdb keeps in-frame clones, though not all of them. The sample consists of tens of thousands of clones, around four fifths of them appearing once. The material sequenced was PBMCs. The receptor source for this set is a male donor in good health and CMV-seronegative.

The chain recombines TRBV19 with TRBJ2-1, with 9 bases fitting TRBD2. V lost 6 bases, J lost 1 base, and 7 bases stayed unmatched. This CDR3 region has 16 residues. Looked up from germline, CDR1 is LNHDA and CDR2 is SQIVND (reference sequence). The CDR3 spells CASRNRLADSYNEQFF. In nucleotides, the CDR3 is TGTGCCAGTAGAAATAGACTAGCGGATTCCTACAATGAGCAGTTCTTC. The full variable domain, with the rest looked up from reference TRBV19 and TRBJ2-1, is DGGITQSPKYLFRKEGQNVTLSCEQNLNHDAMYWYRQDPGQGLRLIYYSQIVNDFQKGDIAEGYSVSREKKESFPLTVTSAQKNPTAFYLCASRNRLADSYNEQFFGPGTRLTVL.

This sequence joins TRBV19 and TRBJ2-3, with 9 bases aligning to TRBD1. With 3 bases clipped from V and 9 bases from J, the junction kept 7 bases outside the gene matches. There are 14 residues in the CDR3. The V gene's germline CDR1 is LNHDA and CDR2 SQIVND (reference sequence). The DNA of the CDR3 is TGTGCCAGTAGTATCCCAACAGGGGGCGAAACGCAGTATTTT. As protein: CASSIPTGGETQYF. The full variable domain, rest sourced from reference TRBV19 and TRBJ2-3, is DGGITQSPKYLFRKEGQNVTLSCEQNLNHDAMYWYRQDPGQGLRLIYYSQIVNDFQKGDIAEGYSVSREKKESFPLTVTSAQKNPTAFYLCASSIPTGGETQYFGPGTRLTVL.

The J gene is TRBJ1-5, the V gene TRBV29-1; D perhaps matches TRBD1 (6 bases). CDR3 length equals 14 residues. Trimming took off 6 bases at V and 0 bases at J, with 12 bases between the two ends. Germline V gene data show CDR1 as SQVTM and CDR2 as ANQGSEA. CDR3 coding DNA: TGCAGCGTGGGGGCAGGGAATAGCAATCAGCCCCAGCATTTT. Protein sequence: CSVGAGNSNQPQHF.

The CDR3 nucleotides read TGTGCCAGCAGCTTAGAAACAGGGGGCCATGGCTACACCTTC. Residues: CASSLETGGHGYTF. V gene TRBV7-2 combines with J gene TRBJ1-2; TRBD1 agrees at 9 bases. V shed 1 base, J shed 6 bases, and the junction held 3 bases outside the gene matches. The CDR3 is 14 amino acids. Germline V gene lookup returns CDR1 SGHTA and CDR2 FQGNSA.

This clone was seen once. The gene calls are TRBV7-8 and TRBJ1-2; 9 bases line up with TRBD1. Germline CDR1 and CDR2: SGHVS and FQNEAQ. The CDR3 runs to 16 residues. Unmatched junction bases numbered 4, after V lost 1 base and J lost 1 base. The CDR3 DNA reads TGTGCCAGCAGCTTAGTCCGGGACAGGGATAACTATGGCTACACCTTC. Amino acid sequence: CASSLVRDRDNYGYTF.

This clone was detected once. The chain links TRBV28 to TRBJ1-5; TRBD1 might be the D (5 bases). The length of the CDR3 is 13 residues. V was clipped by 6 bases and J by 3 bases, with 9 bases between them. Germline assignment: CDR1 MDHEN and CDR2 SYDVKM. The DNA for the CDR3 is TGTGCCAGCAGCCCAGGGATCAATCAGCCCCAGCATTTT. This codes for CASSPGINQPQHF.

The J gene is TRBJ1-2, the V gene TRBV28, with 7 positions matching TRBD1. There are 14 residues in the CDR3. Trimming at V came to 6 bases and at J to 4 bases, leaving 8 bases not matched to a gene. From germline, CDR1 is MDHEN and CDR2 SYDVKM. The CDR3 is CASSHRQGAYGYTF. Here the CDR3 DNA reads TGTGCCAGCAGCCACAGACAGGGTGCCTATGGCTACACCTTC.

The chain combines TRBV28 with TRBJ1-2; 8 bases agree with TRBD1. The V gene's germline CDR1 is MDHEN and CDR2 SYDVKM. CDR3 size: 15 residues. V dropped 6 bases and J dropped 4; count of bases not matched to a gene: 10. The CDR3 bases are TGTGCCAGCAGAAAGGGACAGGCCGCGGGCTATGGCTACACCTTC. Residues: CASRKGQAAGYGYTF.

This clone was detected a few times. The chain is built from TRBV11-2 and TRBJ2-1; a possible D gene is TRBD2 (6 bases). Trimming shortened V by 5 bases and J by 10 bases, and 24 bases separated the two germline ends. The CDR3 length is 16 residues. Germline values: CDR1 SGHAT, CDR2 FQNNGV. The CDR3 spells CASSPPAGSMRYEQFF. Written as DNA, the CDR3 is TGTGCCAGCAGCCCTCCCGCCGGGAGTATGAGGTACGAGCAGTTCTTC.

The V gene is TRBV4-3, the J gene TRBJ2-5; 9 bases fit TRBD2. Germline V CDR1 and CDR2: LGHNA, YSLEER. There are 15 residues in the CDR3. V gave up 4 bases and J gave up 2 bases; unmatched junction bases: 5. The CDR3 DNA is TGCGCCAGCAGCCCGGTAGCGGGGGCTCAAGAGACCCAGTACTTC. Its protein is CASSPVAGAQETQYF.

This clone has just one count. The chain uses TRBV28 and TRBJ2-5, with TRBD1 matching over 7 bases. Looked up from germline, CDR1 is MDHEN and CDR2 is SYDVKM. V lost 7 bases, J lost 5 bases, and 7 bases stayed unmatched. The CDR3 has 13 residues. The CDR3 DNA reads as TGTGCCAGCAAAACAGGGGCTCGGGAGACCCAGTACTTC. Its protein is CASKTGARETQYF.

The rearrangement uses TRBV6-6 and TRBJ1-4; 8 bases are a match to TRBD1. Germline assignment: CDR1 MNHNY and CDR2 SVGAGI (reference sequence). V was clipped by 5 bases and J by 4 bases; unmatched bases: 6. The CDR3 has 15 amino acids. CDR3 sequence (DNA): TGTGCCAGCAGTCACAGGGGGAGGGGTAATGAAAAACTGTTTTTT. This codes for CASSHRGRGNEKLFF.

Comment on this clone: The sample has other DNA sequences that encode this CDR3 too. This chain joins TRBV10-3 and TRBJ1-1; D may be TRBD1 (6 bases). Trimming took off 3 bases at V and 0 bases at J, with 8 bases between the two ends. Germline CDR1 is ENHRY and CDR2 is SYGVKD. The CDR3 extends over 14 amino acids. CDR3 sequence: CAISDGGMNTEAFF. The CDR3, as DNA: TGTGCCATCAGTGATGGGGGCATGAACACTGAAGCTTTCTTT.

This chain's CDR3 is CASSPGLAGGFTDTQYF. The CDR3 region has the DNA TGTGCCAGCAGCCCCGGACTAGCGGGGGGATTCACAGATACGCAGTATTTT. The chain has TRBV7-9 and TRBJ2-3; 14 nucleotides line up with TRBD2. Germline loops: CDR1 SEHNR, CDR2 FQNEAQ (reference sequence). V shed 5 bases and J 2 bases; nucleotides not matched to a gene: 6. The CDR3 extends over 17 amino acids.